A single sample gave rise to the 16 T cell receptor beta chains below, sequenced in a study of long-term antiretroviral therapy in people with HIV. The immunoSEQ assay was v3.0, run at survey level. Generated by immunoSEQ multiplex PCR, the TCRdb table keeps only in-frame clones and is missing some. Seen here are 10,000 to 14,000 clones, around 88% observed once, and the top ten hold under 25%. The sample was unsorted PBMCs, taken 0.2 years before starting antiretroviral therapy. Receptors originate from a woman in her thirties or forties with HIV.

The genes are TRBV7-2 and TRBJ2-3; 12 nucleotides agree with TRBD2. The CDR3 runs to 17 residues. Germline lookup yields CDR1 SGHTA and CDR2 FQGNSA. J lost 2 bases, V lost 5 bases, and 8 bases had no gene match. CDR3 sequence reads: CASSPLWTSGTTDTQYF. DNA for the CDR3: TGTGCCAGCAGCCCACTCTGGACTAGCGGGACCACAGATACGCAGTATTTT.

This chain connects TRBV5-6 to TRBJ2-1, with 9 bases fitting TRBD1. CDR3 size: 16 residues. Germline trimming cut 6 bases from V and 4 bases from J; bases unmatched to any gene: 11. CDR1 and CDR2 (germline): SGHDT, YYEEEE. This CDR3 is CASTETGTGSYNEQFF. In nucleotides, the CDR3 is TGTGCCAGCACCGAAACCGGGACAGGGTCGTACAATGAGCAGTTCTTC.

The chain uses TRBV19 and TRBJ1-5, with 10 bases lining up with TRBD1. The length of the CDR3 is 18 residues. After removal of 5 bases from V and 7 bases from J, the junction contained 17 bases not matched to a gene. Germline assignment: CDR1 LNHDA and CDR2 SQIVND (reference sequence). The chain's CDR3 is CASSYSFATGGGLQPQHF. CDR3 in DNA: TGTGCCAGTAGTTATTCGTTCGCGACAGGGGGCGGATTACAGCCCCAGCATTTT. Supplemented by reference TRBV19 and TRBJ1-5, the full variable domain reads DGGITQSPKYLFRKEGQNVTLSCEQNLNHDAMYWYRQDPGQGLRLIYYSQIVNDFQKGDIAEGYSVSREKKESFPLTVTSAQKNPTAFYLCASSYSFATGGGLQPQHFGDGTRLSIL.

The genes are TRBV5-5 and TRBJ1-1; D not certain. The CDR3 spans 12 residues. Per germline, CDR1 SGHKS and CDR2 YYEKEE (reference sequence). Trimming took off 2 bases at V and 9 bases at J, with 11 bases between the two ends. The CDR3, as DNA: TGTGCCAGCAGCTTACCCGGGATCCAAGCTTTCTTT. Residues: CASSLPGIQAFF.

This chain connects TRBV7-2 to TRBJ2-7; 7 nucleotides line up with TRBD1. J was trimmed by 3 bases and V by 5 bases; bases with no gene match: 16. CDR1 and CDR2 (germline): SGHTA, FQGNSA. The CDR3 extends over 17 amino acids. The CDR3 coding sequence is TGTGCCAGCAGCCCCGCTCGAGGGGGCTTTTCAATCTACGAGCAGTACTTC. Protein product: CASSPARGGFSIYEQYF.

The V gene is TRBV7-8, the J gene TRBJ2-7; no clear D gene. V lost 5 bases and J lost 0, with 8 bases in between. Germline-derived CDR1 and CDR2 are SGHVS and FQNEAQ. The CDR3 runs 13 residues. The CDR3 is CASSTHGSYEQYF. The CDR3 DNA is TGTGCCAGCAGCACTCACGGCTCCTACGAGCAGTACTTC.

This clone appeared once. V is TRBV7-9 and J is TRBJ1-1; D unresolved. Per germline, CDR1 SEHNR and CDR2 FQNEAQ (reference sequence). The CDR3 has 13 amino acids. V was clipped by 1 base and J by 5 bases, with 8 bases between them. This CDR3 is CASSLERETEAFF. The CDR3 DNA is TGTGCCAGCAGCTTAGAGCGGGAAACTGAAGCTTTCTTT. Full variable domain (remainder filled in from reference TRBV7-9 and TRBJ1-1): DTGVSQNPRHKITKRGQNVTFRCDPISEHNRLYWYRQTLGQGPEFLTYFQNEAQLEKSRLLSDRFSAERPKGSFSTLEIQRTEQGDSAMYLCASSLERETEAFFGQGTRLTVV.

This chain links TRBV5-5 with TRBJ1-5; 8 bases are a match to TRBD1. This CDR3 is built from 15 residues. Germline trimming cut 2 bases from V and 3 bases from J; bases unmatched to any gene: 4. From germline, CDR1 is SGHKS and CDR2 YYEKEE (reference sequence). The CDR3 protein is CASSFGQGINQPQHF. For the CDR3, the DNA is TGTGCCAGCAGCTTTGGACAGGGAATCAATCAGCCCCAGCATTTT.

This chain connects TRBV5-1 to TRBJ2-1; D possibly corresponds to TRBD1 (5 bases). The CDR3 runs to 16 residues. Germline V gives CDR1 SGHRS, CDR2 YFSETQ. V dropped 0 bases and J dropped 7 bases, with 17 bases sitting between them. The CDR3 reads CASSLGGTTDINEQFF. CDR3 DNA sequence: TGCGCCAGCAGCTTGGGGGGAACGACAGACATAAATGAGCAGTTCTTC. The whole variable domain, remainder taken from reference TRBV5-1 and TRBJ2-1, is KAGVTQTPRYLIKTRGQQVTLSCSPISGHRSVSWYQQTPGQGLQFLFEYFSETQRNKGNFPGRFSGRQFSNSRSEMNVSTLELGDSALYLCASSLGGTTDINEQFFGPGTRLTVL.

The V call is TRBV7-2, the J call TRBJ1-5; possible D gene TRBD1, 5 bases. The ends were cut back, 5 bases at V and 4 bases at J, with 12 bases in the middle. The CDR3 extends over 14 amino acids. The germline V gene encodes CDR1 SGHTA and CDR2 FQGNSA. As DNA, the CDR3 is TGTGCCAGCAGCAGTGGGTGGGGGAATCAGCCCCAGCATTTT. It specifies CASSSGWGNQPQHF.

V gene TRBV7-9 combines with J gene TRBJ1-3; TRBD1 agrees at 7 bases. The CDR3 contains 17 residues. The V and J ends lost 3 bases and 4 bases, in that order; junction bases with no gene match: 12. The germline V gene encodes CDR1 SEHNR and CDR2 FQNEAQ (reference sequence). CDR3 region: CASSLAKIRDSGNTIYF. DNA for the CDR3: TGTGCCAGCAGCTTGGCGAAGATCCGGGACAGCGGAAACACCATATATTTT.

This chain connects TRBV5-1 to TRBJ2-7; 13 nucleotides align to TRBD2. Germline CDR1 and CDR2: SGHRS and YFSETQ. The CDR3 is 14 residues long. J was trimmed by 7 bases and V by 2 bases; bases with no gene match: 3. CDR3 coding DNA: TGCGCCAGCAGCTTACTAGCGGGGGGGCAGGAGCAGTACTTC. It specifies CASSLLAGGQEQYF.

The gene calls are TRBV6-5 and TRBJ1-2; D is possibly TRBD1 (6 bases). The CDR3 totals 13 residues. Trimming pared 5 bases from V and 4 bases from J, leaving 11 bases between. Germline CDR1 MNHEY, CDR2 SVGAGI. The CDR3 reads CASSRQEAYGYTF. The CDR3 nucleotides are TGTGCCAGCAGTCGACAGGAGGCCTATGGCTACACCTTC.

The CDR3 DNA sequence: TGTGCCAGCAGTGACTGGACAGGGGCCCTGAACACTGAAGCTTTCTTT. It translates to CASSDWTGALNTEAFF. The J gene is TRBJ1-1, the V gene TRBV25-1; 9 bases fit TRBD1. V lost 3 bases, J lost 0 bases, and 5 bases stayed unmatched. Germline V lookup: CDR1 MGHDK, CDR2 SYGVNS. The CDR3 is 16 residues long.

The rearrangement links TRBV19 to TRBJ1-1, with D maybe TRBD1 (5 bases). Germline V lookup: CDR1 LNHDA, CDR2 SQIVND (reference sequence). This CDR3 spans 11 amino acids. V was pared by 9 bases and J by 7 bases, with 12 bases between. CDR3 sequence (DNA): TGTGCCAGCCAGACTGGGGGTGAAGCTTTCTTT. It encodes CASQTGGEAFF.

Points on this clone: A read error may account for a junction end that differs from germline. In nucleotides, the CDR3 is TGTGCCTGGAGTGTTTCCCACAACGGGAAGCTGTTTTTT. Translated: CAWSVSHNGKLFF. The chain combines TRBV30 with TRBJ2-2, with D tentatively TRBD2 (5 bases). CDR1 and CDR2 (germline): GTSNPN, SVGIG (reference sequence). CDR3 size: 13 residues.